Listed below are T cell receptor beta chains from one sample, sequenced in a study of T cells in localized non-small cell lung cancer. TCRdb's table, derived via immunoSEQ multiplex PCR, lists solely in-frame clones and lacks some. Of fewer than 15,000 clones detected, roughly 84% appear once; the ten largest clones hold 4.1%. The material was peripheral blood, obtained before any cancer treatment. All receptors come from an older female donor with stage I squamous cell lung carcinoma. Each CDR3 is given with its conserved first and last residue. A D gene is named only where the DNA matches it firmly. Not all rows give a size; the values are once, few, many and, for expanded clones, a class.

-	TRBJ1-2	TRBD1	TRBV5-1	TGCGCCAGCAGCCCGGGACAGGGGGGAGGCTACACCTTC	CASSPGQGGGYTF
-	TRBJ2-5	TRBD1	TRBV27	TGTGCCAGCAGTTCGGGACAGGAGGAGACCCAGTACTTC	CASSSGQEETQYF
-	TRBJ1-1	-	TRBV11-1	TGTGCCAGCACCCGAGGAAACACTGAAGCTTTCTTT	CASTRGNTEAFF
-	TRBJ2-5	-	TRBV4-3	TGCGCCAGCAGCGGACAAATGATGGAGACCCAGTACTTC	CASSGQMMETQYF
-	TRBJ1-5	-	TRBV30	TGTGCCTGGAGTGGCCGGGACGTCAATCAGCCCCAGCATTTT	CAWSGRDVNQPQHF
-	TRBJ2-3	-	TRBV5-1	TGCGCCAGCAGCCCGACTCCCGAGGGACCAGATACGCAGTATTTT	CASSPTPEGPDTQYF
-	TRBJ1-2	-	TRBV4-3	TGCGCCAGCAGCCTAAATTCCGGGACACCTACGAGGTCTTATGGCTACACCTTC	CASSLNSGTPTRSYGYTF
once	TRBJ2-7	TRBD1	TRBV4-3	TGCGCCAGCAGCCAAGTCTGGACAGGGACCTACGAGCAGTACTTC	CASSQVWTGTYEQYF
-	TRBJ1-4	-	TRBV10-3	TGTGCCATCAGTGAGTCCAGGGGAGCAACTAATGAAAAACTGTTTTTT	CAISESRGATNEKLFF
-	TRBJ2-2	-	TRBV29-1	TGCAGCGGGTCATCGGGAGTTAACACCGGGGAGCTGTTTTTT	CSGSSGVNTGELFF
-	TRBJ2-1	TRBD2	TRBV11-2	TGTGCCAGCAGCGCGGGAGTCCTCAATGAGCAGTTCTTC	CASSAGVLNEQFF
-	TRBJ2-3	-	TRBV21-1	TGTGCCAGCAGCGATGGAGCGGGGCACCGCACAGATACGCAGTATTTT	CASSDGAGHRTDTQYF
-	TRBJ2-5	-	TRBV5-1	TGCGCCAGCAGCTGGACTATTCCCAACGAGACCCAGTACTTC	CASSWTIPNETQYF
-	TRBJ1-2	-	TRBV2	TGTGCCAGCAGCCCGGGTCCCCGCTATGGCTACACCTTC	CASSPGPRYGYTF
once	TRBJ1-4	-	TRBV30	TGTGCCTGGAGTGGGCTGCTCACGGAGGCTGAAAAACTGTTTTTT	CAWSGLLTEAEKLFF
-	TRBJ1-1	-	TRBV6-5	TGTGCCAGCAGTTACTCACTCCGCAGGAACACTGAAGCTTTCTTT	CASSYSLRRNTEAFF
once	TRBJ2-7	-	TRBV14	TGTGCCAGCAGCCAAGAGGGCTACGAGCAGTACTTC	CASSQEGYEQYF
once	TRBJ2-7	-	TRBV5-6	TGTGCCAGCAGCTTGGTGAATGTCTACGAGCAGTACTTC	CASSLVNVYEQYF
-	TRBJ2-2	TRBD1	TRBV5-1	TGCGCCAGCAGCTCTGGACAGGCTCGAGGGGAGCTGTTTTTT	CASSSGQARGELFF
-	TRBJ1-3	TRBD1	TRBV5-8	TGTGCCAGCAGCACTGGGACAGGGATCGGAAACACCATATATTTT	CASSTGTGIGNTIYF
once	TRBJ2-6	-	TRBV9	TGTGCCCTCCCGTACCAGGGGCAGGGGAAGTCTGGGGCCAACGTCCTGACTTTC	CALPYQGQGKSGANVLTF
-	TRBJ2-7	TRBD1	TRBV4-3	TGCGCCAGCAGCCAAGATATTGCCCGACAGGGCTCGAGGGAGCAGTACTTC	CASSQDIARQGSREQYF
-	TRBJ2-7	TRBD2	TRBV5-8	TGTGCCAGCAGCCCTCGGACTAGCGGGGTCTACGAGCAGTACTTC	CASSPRTSGVYEQYF
-	TRBJ2-2	-	TRBV5-1	TGCGCCAGCAGCTTGGGATCAGGCAACACCGGGGAGCTGTTTTTT	CASSLGSGNTGELFF
once	TRBJ1-2	-	TRBV30	TGTGCCTGGAGTACCCGAACCTATGGCTACACCTTC	CAWSTRTYGYTF
-	TRBJ2-5	-	TRBV5-5	TGTGCCAGCAGCTTGAGTAGAGAGACCCAGTACTTC	CASSLSRETQYF
-	TRBJ1-2	-	TRBV4-3	TGCGCCAGCAGCCAAGAGGCAGGGGCCCTGGAGGGCTACACCTTC	CASSQEAGALEGYTF
-	TRBJ2-5	TRBD1	TRBV2	TGTGCCAGCATTGGGACAGGGTTGGAAGAGACCCAGTACTTC	CASIGTGLEETQYF
-	TRBJ2-3	TRBD2	TRBV4-3	TGCGCCAGCAGCCAAGATGAGGGGCTAGCGGGGGCCACAGATACGCAGTATTTT	CASSQDEGLAGATDTQYF
-	TRBJ2-2	TRBD1	TRBV15	TGTGCCACCAGCACCTCTGGGGCAGGGGGCACCGGGGAGCTGTTTTTT	CATSTSGAGGTGELFF
few	TRBJ2-2	-	TRBV2	TGTGCCAGCAGTACCCGGCGGGACAGGGGTCTAGCGGGGGTTAACACCGGGGAGCTGTTTTTT	CASSTRRDRGLAGVNTGELFF
-	TRBJ2-7	-	TRBV27	TGTGCCAGCAGTGGCGCAGGGGCGTCCTACGAGCAGTACTTC	CASSGAGASYEQYF
-	TRBJ1-1	-	TRBV7-9	TGTGCCAGCAGCACTCCCTCGGGGAACACTGAAGCTTTCTTT	CASSTPSGNTEAFF
-	TRBJ2-5	TRBD1	TRBV9	TGTGCCAGCAGCGTAGCTTTGGACAGGGGCCAAGAGACCCAGTACTTC	CASSVALDRGQETQYF
-	TRBJ1-1	-	TRBV11-2	TGTGCCAGCAGCTATACACCGAACACTGAAGCTTTCTTT	CASSYTPNTEAFF
-	TRBJ2-7	-	TRBV7-2	TGTGCCAGCAGCTCCTGGTCCTACGAGCAGTACTTC	CASSSWSYEQYF
-	TRBJ2-7	TRBD1	TRBV6-5	TGTGCCAGCAGTATGGACAGGGGGCCGTACGAGCAGTACTTC	CASSMDRGPYEQYF
-	TRBJ2-3	TRBD1	TRBV6-5	TGTGCCAGCAGACGGGACAGGGAAGATACGCAGTATTTT	CASRRDREDTQYF
-	TRBJ1-5	-	TRBV23-1	TGCGCCAGCAGTCAATCTCAACAGGGTTGCAATCAGCCCCAGCATTTT	CASSQSQQGCNQPQHF
-	TRBJ2-6	TRBD1	TRBV19	TGTGCCAGTAGATCGGACAGGGGAGCTGGGGCCAACGTCCTGACCTTC	CASRSDRGAGANVLTF
-	TRBJ2-2	TRBD1	TRBV6-6	TGTGCCAGCAGTGCGGGGACAGGGGGCTCCACCGGGGAGCTGTTTTTT	CASSAGTGGSTGELFF
-	TRBJ1-2	-	TRBV4-1	TGCGCCAGCAGCCAACCTATAAACCACTATGGCTACACCTTC	CASSQPINHYGYTF
-	TRBJ1-1	-	TRBV4-1	TGCGCCAGCAGCCAAGCGCGGGTGGGGAACACTGAAGCTTTCTTT	CASSQARVGNTEAFF
-	TRBJ2-7	TRBD1	TRBV7-8	TGTGCCAGCAGCCCCCGGGACAGGGCCCTGGAGCAGTACTTC	CASSPRDRALEQYF
-	TRBJ2-1	TRBD1	TRBV7-3	TGTGCCAGCAGCTTGCGGACAGGGGAGCAGTTCTTC	CASSLRTGEQFF
once	TRBJ1-6	TRBD1	TRBV30	TGTGCCCGCTCGGGGGGACAGGGATGGAATTCACCCCTCCACTTT	CARSGGQGWNSPLHF
-	TRBJ1-2	TRBD1	TRBV4-1	TGCGCCAGCAGCCGTGACAGGGGTAACTATGGCTACACCTTC	CASSRDRGNYGYTF
-	TRBJ1-4	-	TRBV4-2	TGTGCCAGCAGCCAAGCCCCAGGGTGGGCTAATGAAAAACTGTTTTTT	CASSQAPGWANEKLFF
-	TRBJ2-1	TRBD2	TRBV13	TGTGCCAGCAGCTTAGGGCCCTTAGCGGGGGGCCGTAATGAGCAGTTCTTC	CASSLGPLAGGRNEQFF
few	TRBJ2-7	-	TRBV2	TGTGCCAGCAGTAGGACCTTATTGTACGAGCAGTACTTC	CASSRTLLYEQYF
-	TRBJ2-5	TRBD1	TRBV7-2	TGTGCCAGCAGCCCAGCGAAGGGGGCTATTGCAGAGACCCAGTACTTC	CASSPAKGAIAETQYF
-	TRBJ2-5	-	TRBV19	TGTGCCAGTAGTATAGGGTGGGGGACCCAGTACTTC	CASSIGWGTQYF
-	TRBJ2-1	-	TRBV7-2	TGTGCCAGCAGCCTAGGGGCAAATGAGCAGTTCTTC	CASSLGANEQFF
-	TRBJ2-2	-	TRBV13	TGTGCCAGCAGCTTACGGGGCTCAGCCGGGGAGCTGTTTTTT	CASSLRGSAGELFF
-	TRBJ1-2	-	TRBV6-1	TGTGCCAGCAGTGAAACGGCTAACTATGGCTACACCTTC	CASSETANYGYTF